This T cell receptor (beta chain) was sequenced in a study of regulatory T cells in long-lasting Graves disease. Time point noted: persistent/refractory GD, antithyroid drugs over 5 years with positive TRAb. PBMC-extracted RNA yielded the TCR library. Researchers made TCR beta libraries by using iRepertoire HTBI primers and running Arm-PCR on CDR3 regions. Each CDR3 protein gets one entry after TCRdb re-called the multiplex PCR reads with MiXCR. The sample lists hundreds of thousands of distinct CDR3 sequences; 25% to 35% were seen once. This clonotype was detected only a few times. The sequence was obtained from a female donor with Graves disease. The material was peripheral blood mononuclear cells (PBMCs), obtained when the disease was refractory, from a patient treated with antithyroid drugs.

The CDR3 DNA is TGCAGTGCTAGCCCTAGCGGAGAGACCCAGTACTTC. Translating it yields CSASPSGETQYF. The rearrangement joins TRBV20-1 to TRBJ2-5, with 7 bases lining up with TRBD2. Germline V gene data show CDR1 as DFQATT and CDR2 as SNEGSKA (reference sequence). After removal of 3 bases from V and 4 bases from J, the junction contained 2 bases not matched to a gene. CDR3 length equals 12 residues.